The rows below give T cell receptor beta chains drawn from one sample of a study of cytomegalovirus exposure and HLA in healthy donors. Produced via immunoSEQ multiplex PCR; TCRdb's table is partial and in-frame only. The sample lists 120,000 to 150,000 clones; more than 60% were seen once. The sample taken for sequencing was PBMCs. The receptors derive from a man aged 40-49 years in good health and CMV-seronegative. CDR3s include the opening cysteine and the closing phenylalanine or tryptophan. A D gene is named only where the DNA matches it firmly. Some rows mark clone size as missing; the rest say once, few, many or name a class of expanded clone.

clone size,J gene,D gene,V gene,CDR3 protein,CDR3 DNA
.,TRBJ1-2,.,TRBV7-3,CASSLDGETYGYPF,TGTGCCAGCAGCCTAGACGGGGAAACCTATGGCTACCCCTTC
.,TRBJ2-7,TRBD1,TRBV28,CASRPGTGGVYEQYF,TGTGCCAGCAGACCCGGGACAGGGGGCGTCTACGAGCAGTACTTC
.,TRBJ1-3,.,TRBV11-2,CASSQGWGAGNTIYF,TGTGCCAGCAGCCAGGGTTGGGGTGCCGGAAACACCATATATTTT
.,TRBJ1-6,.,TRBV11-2,CASSLTGPLHF,TGTGCCAGCAGCCTAACCGGGCCCCTCCACTTT
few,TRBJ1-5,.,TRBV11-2,CASSLTHYPRQPQHF,TGTGCCAGCAGCTTAACGCATTACCCCAGGCAGCCCCAGCATTTT
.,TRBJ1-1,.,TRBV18,CASSPSGRETFF,TGTGCCAGCTCACCGTCTGGGAGAGAAACTTTCTTT
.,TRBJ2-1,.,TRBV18,CASSQGEANEQFF,TGTGCCAGCTCACAAGGGGAGGCCAATGAGCAGTTCTTC
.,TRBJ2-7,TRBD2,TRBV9,CASSQGGDIYEQYF,TGTGCCAGCAGTCAGGGAGGGGATATTTACGAGCAGTACTTC
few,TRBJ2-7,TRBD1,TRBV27,CASSFLTGTGPYEQYF,TGTGCCAGCAGTTTTCTCACCGGGACAGGGCCCTACGAGCAGTACTTC
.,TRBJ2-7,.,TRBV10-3,CAMSQGDEQYF,TGTGCCATGTCGCAGGGTGACGAGCAGTACTTC
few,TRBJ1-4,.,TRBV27,CASSPKRGGDATNEKLFF,TGTGCCAGCAGTCCCAAAAGGGGGGGGGACGCAACTAATGAAAAACTGTTTTTT
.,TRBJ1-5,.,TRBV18,CASSPRQGEGNQPQHF,TGTGCCAGCTCACCGAGGCAAGGGGAGGGCAATCAGCCCCAGCATTTT
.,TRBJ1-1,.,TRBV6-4,CASSTGTGATEAFF,TGTGCCAGCAGTACAGGGACCGGGGCCACTGAAGCTTTCTTT
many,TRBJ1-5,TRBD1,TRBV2,CASSMDRGSQPQHF,TGTGCCAGCAGCATGGACAGGGGTAGTCAGCCCCAGCATTTT
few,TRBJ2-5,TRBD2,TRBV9,CASSVGSGGAETQYF,TGTGCCAGCAGCGTAGGAAGCGGGGGGGCGGAGACCCAGTACTTC
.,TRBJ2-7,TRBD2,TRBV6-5,CASSYSLAGSSYEQYF,TGTGCCAGCAGTTACTCCCTAGCGGGGAGCTCCTACGAGCAGTACTTC
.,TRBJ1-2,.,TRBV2,CASSVLQGNYGYTF,TGTGCCAGCAGCGTTCTACAGGGAAACTATGGCTACACCTTC
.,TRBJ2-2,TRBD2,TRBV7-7,CASSFGTSRNTGELFF,TGTGCCAGCAGTTTTGGGACTAGCCGGAACACCGGGGAGCTGTTTTTT
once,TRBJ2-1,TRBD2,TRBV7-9,CASSPRGGAYNEQFF,TGTGCCAGCAGCCCCCGCGGGGGGGCATACAATGAGCAGTTCTTC
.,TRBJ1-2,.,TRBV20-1,CSARTGYGYTF,TGCAGTGCTAGGACAGGCTATGGCTACACCTTC
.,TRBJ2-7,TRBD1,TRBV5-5,CASSPRQGAISYEQYF,TGTGCCAGCAGCCCGCGACAGGGGGCTATCTCCTACGAGCAGTACTTC
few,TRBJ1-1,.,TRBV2,CASSVGVNTEAFF,TGTGCCAGCAGTGTGGGCGTGAACACTGAAGCTTTCTTT
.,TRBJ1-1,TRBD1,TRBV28,CASSSLNRGRTEAFF,TGTGCCAGCAGTTCATTAAACAGGGGGCGTACTGAAGCTTTCTTT
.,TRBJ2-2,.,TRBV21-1,CASTSAGGHPGELFF,TGTGCCAGCACGTCGGCGGGGGGGCATCCCGGGGAGCTGTTTTTT
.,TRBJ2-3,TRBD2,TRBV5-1,CASSLTSGTDTQYF,TGCGCCAGCAGCTTGACTAGCGGCACAGATACGCAGTATTTT
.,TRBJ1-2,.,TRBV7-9,CATRGRGFYGYTF,TGTGCCACCCGAGGGAGGGGGTTTTATGGCTACACCTTC
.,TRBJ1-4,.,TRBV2,CASSLQGANEKLFF,TGTGCCAGCAGTCTCCAGGGTGCTAATGAAAAACTGTTTTTT
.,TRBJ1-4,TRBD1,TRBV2,CASSGTGDVKLFF,TGTGCCAGCTCCGGGACAGGGGATGTAAAACTGTTTTTT
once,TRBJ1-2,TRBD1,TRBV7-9,CASSPTRGTGILLDGYTF,TGTGCCAGCAGCCCGACTCGGGGGACAGGCATTCTTTTAGACGGCTACACCTTC
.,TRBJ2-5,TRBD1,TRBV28,CASGRDRGETQYF,TGTGCCAGCGGTCGGGACAGGGGTGAGACCCAGTACTTC
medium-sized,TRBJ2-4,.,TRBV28,CASSLGIGGDIQYF,TGTGCCAGCAGTTTAGGTATCGGCGGGGACATTCAGTACTTC
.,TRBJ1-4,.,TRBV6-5,CASREKLFF,TGTGCCTCGAGGGAAAAACTGTTTTTT
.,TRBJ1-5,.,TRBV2,CASSEAQGDQPQHF,TGTGCCAGCAGTGAAGCGCAAGGGGATCAGCCCCAGCATTTT
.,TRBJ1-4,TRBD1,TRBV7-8,CASSPGQGGEKLFF,TGTGCCAGCAGCCCTGGACAGGGTGGTGAAAAACTGTTTTTT
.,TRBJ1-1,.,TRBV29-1,CSVESPRLAAEAFF,TGCAGCGTTGAATCTCCCCGCCTCGCGGCTGAAGCTTTCTTT
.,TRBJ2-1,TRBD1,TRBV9,CASSLRGTGYNEQFF,TGTGCCAGCAGCCTTCGCGGGACAGGGTACAATGAGCAGTTCTTC
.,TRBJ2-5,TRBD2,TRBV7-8,CASRGTRYQETQYF,TGTGCCAGCAGGGGGACTAGGTACCAAGAGACCCAGTACTTC
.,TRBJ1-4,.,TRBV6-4,CASRRTERSNEKLFF,TGTGCCAGCAGGAGGACAGAAAGGAGTAATGAAAAACTGTTTTTT
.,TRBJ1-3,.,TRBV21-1,CASSKGGDRVREGNTIYF,TGTGCCAGCAGCAAAGGGGGGGACAGGGTTCGAGAAGGAAACACCATATATTTT
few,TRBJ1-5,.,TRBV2,CASSRQVPNQPQHF,TGTGCCAGCAGTCGACAGGTACCGAATCAGCCCCAGCATTTT
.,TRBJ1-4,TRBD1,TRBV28,CASSPLSGTGLGKLFF,TGTGCCAGCAGTCCCCTTTCCGGGACAGGATTAGGAAAACTGTTTTTT
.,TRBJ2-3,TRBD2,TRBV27,CASINSGGGGRADTQYF,TGTGCCAGCATCAACTCCGGGGGCGGGGGGCGAGCAGATACGCAGTATTTT
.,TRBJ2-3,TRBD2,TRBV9,CASSVGGGDTQYF,TGTGCCAGCAGCGTAGGGGGGGGAGATACGCAGTATTTT
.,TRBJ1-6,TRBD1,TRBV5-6,CASSYGTGRGNSPLHF,TGTGCCAGCAGCTATGGGACAGGCCGCGGTAACTCACCCCTCCACTTT
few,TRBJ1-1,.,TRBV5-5,CASSLITGFRGTEAFF,TGTGCCAGCAGCTTAATAACAGGGTTTCGGGGCACTGAAGCTTTCTTT
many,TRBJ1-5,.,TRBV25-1,CASSESALNQPQHF,TGTGCCAGCAGTGAATCCGCCCTAAATCAGCCCCAGCATTTT
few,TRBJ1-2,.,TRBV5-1,CASSLGDGGYGYTF,TGCGCCAGCAGCTTGGGTGACGGAGGCTATGGCTACACCTTC
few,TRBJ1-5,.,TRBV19,CASKTDKYSNQPQHF,TGTGCCAGTAAAACGGACAAGTATAGCAATCAGCCCCAGCATTTT
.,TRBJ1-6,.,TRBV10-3,CAISESFRQGLNSPLHF,TGTGCCATCAGTGAGTCCTTCCGGCAGGGCCTGAATTCACCCCTCCACTTT
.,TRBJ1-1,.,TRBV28,CASSPGARSQTEAFF,TGTGCCAGCAGTCCTGGGGCCCGCTCCCAGACTGAAGCTTTCTTT
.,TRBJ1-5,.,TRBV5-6,CASSRTGSGQPQHF,TGTGCCAGCAGCCGAACAGGGTCAGGACAGCCCCAGCATTTT
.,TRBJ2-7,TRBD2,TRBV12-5,CASGSSGVHEQYF,TGTGCTAGTGGTTCAAGCGGGGTCCACGAGCAGTACTTC